Listed below are T cell receptor beta chains from one sample, sequenced in a study of blood T cell repertoires in COVID-19. Data came from immunoSEQ multiplex PCR; TCRdb stores just in-frame clones and leaves some out. This table holds about 130,000 clones, 75% to 90% found once. What was sequenced was peripheral blood. The receptor set was obtained from a human donor in a cohort sampled during active COVID-19. CDR3s include the opening cysteine and the closing phenylalanine or tryptophan.

cdr3_aa,v_call,j_call
CASSPGALQYF,TRBV14,TRBJ2-3
CASSPPSGRSKFF,TRBV7-2,TRBJ2-1
CASSIRGSYNEQFF,TRBV19,TRBJ2-1
CASTRGTAGYTF,TRBV19,TRBJ1-2
CASKTGGGYGYTF,TRBV19,TRBJ1-2
CASSLGQGETQYF,TRBV5-6,TRBJ2-5
CASSRQMTTNEKLFF,TRBV6-5,TRBJ1-4
CASSFQRGGLNTGELFF,TRBV7-9,TRBJ2-2
CASSHKSGTSGDF,TRBV18,TRBJ2-5
CASTPRTGIYGYTF,TRBV7-9,TRBJ1-2
CASSPGRSTNTGELFF,TRBV5-4,TRBJ2-2
CASSLSGQLETQYF,TRBV27,TRBJ2-5
CASSHHAIQYQETQYF,TRBV3-1/TRBV3-2,TRBJ2-5
CASSQTADNGYTF,TRBV2,TRBJ1-2
CASSQVYRGDQPQHF,TRBV4-1,TRBJ1-5
CASSPLTSGLAGTDTQYF,TRBV28,TRBJ2-3
CASGLENLNTEAFF,TRBV12-5,TRBJ1-1
CASSYLPSAGGLGADTQYF,TRBV6-2/TRBV6-3,TRBJ2-3
CASSPAGGNYGYTF,TRBV5-4,TRBJ1-2
CATSRPEEGTEAFF,TRBV15,TRBJ1-1
CSVGQNNQPQHF,TRBV29-1,TRBJ1-5
CASSLYGSDGYTF,TRBV7-9,TRBJ1-2
CASSVRTSGGLETQYF,TRBV9,TRBJ2-5
CASSLWENSPLHF,TRBV27,TRBJ1-6
CASSWGLGLAGAKNIQYF,TRBV6-2/TRBV6-3,TRBJ2-4
CASSLPLAGLRNEQFF,TRBV11-3,TRBJ2-1
CASSPGQGREDTQYF,TRBV4-3,TRBJ2-3
CASSELGQSNTQYF,TRBV2,TRBJ2-3
CASSLRGGEGQPQHF,TRBV7-6,TRBJ1-5
CASRGQGSGELFF,TRBV2,TRBJ2-2
CASSEALAGGAGGELFF,TRBV2,TRBJ2-2
CARVDTGDYSNQPQHF,TRBV21-1,TRBJ1-5
CASSIDSANQPQHF,TRBV19,TRBJ1-5
CASSLLPDSSYEQYF,TRBV7-2,TRBJ2-7
CASSDEGSFYEQYF,TRBV6-4,TRBJ2-7
CASSLPDRKRTQYF,TRBV13,TRBJ2-5
CASSLTPGGPSEQFF,TRBV7-3,TRBJ2-1
CASRSLGSGLNEQFF,TRBV28,TRBJ2-1
CASSVEQGEADTQYF,TRBV9,TRBJ2-3
CASSGLPRSSYNEQFF,TRBV19,TRBJ2-1
CASTRDSNYNEQFF,TRBV2,TRBJ2-1
CASSETGLRSPLHF,TRBV5-1,TRBJ1-6
CASSLDSAGGYNEQFF,TRBV5-6,TRBJ2-1